A selection of T cell receptor beta chains follows, all from one sample in a study of early T cells in non-severe SARS-CoV-2 infection. Each CDR3 protein gets one entry after TCRdb re-called the 5' RACE reads with MiXCR. The sample shows around 68,000 distinct CDR3 sequences, around 5.7% of them seen only once. The sequencing used whole blood, collected at baseline. Receptors originate from an adult who was a healthcare worker with PCR-confirmed SARS-CoV-2 infection or an uninfected control (not recorded which). Each CDR3 is given with its conserved first and last residue. The order of the fields is V gene, J gene, clone size, D gene, CDR3 protein, CDR3 DNA. D genes are given only for firm matches. Only part of the rows carry a size: once, few, many, or a class if the clone is expanded.

>TRBV5-1|TRBJ1-1|many|-
CASTRIGEGVAEAFF
TGCGCCAGCACCCGAATAGGTGAGGGCGTGGCTGAAGCTTTCTTT
>TRBV29-1|TRBJ2-5|many|-
CSVGPGGQETQYF
TGCAGCGTTGGCCCCGGGGGCCAAGAGACCCAGTACTTC
>TRBV19|TRBJ1-6|-|-
CASSMGRDNSPLHF
TGTGCCAGTAGTATGGGGCGAGACAATTCACCCCTCCACTTT
>TRBV12-3/TRBV12-4|TRBJ1-4|-|-
CASTLLGQATNEKLFF
TGTGCCAGCACCCTCCTTGGACAAGCAACTAATGAAAAACTGTTTTTT
>TRBV25-1|TRBJ2-3|many|TRBD2
CASGVSAGVREDTQYF
TGTGCCAGCGGTGTCTCGGCGGGAGTTCGGGAAGATACGCAGTATTTT
>TRBV29-1|TRBJ2-1|many|-
CSVALGPSSYNEQFF
TGCAGCGTGGCCCTCGGACCCAGCTCCTACAATGAGCAGTTCTTC
>TRBV18|TRBJ2-1|many|-
CASSPSGRRSYNEQFF
TGTGCCAGCTCACCATCAGGACGACGCTCCTACAATGAGCAGTTCTTC
>TRBV27|TRBJ2-1|many|TRBD2
CASSQTSGAHNEQFF
TGTGCCAGCAGCCAGACTAGCGGAGCCCACAATGAGCAGTTCTTC
>TRBV27|TRBJ2-1|many|TRBD2
CASSLRPPRTSYNEQFF
TGTGCCAGCAGTTTACGCCCCCCCCGGACTAGCTACAATGAGCAGTTCTTC
>TRBV12-3/TRBV12-4|TRBJ1-3|many|-
CASRGLENTIYF
TGTGCCAGCAGGGGGCTTGAAAACACCATATATTTT
>TRBV7-2|TRBJ2-3|few|TRBD2
CASSFVSVASGSGRWDTQYF
TGTGCCAGCAGCTTTGTGAGTGTAGCTAGCGGGAGTGGACGGTGGGATACGCAGTATTTT
>TRBV2|TRBJ2-1|few|TRBD2
CASSKNPSGLAYNEQFF
TGTGCCAGCAGTAAAAACCCTAGCGGGCTGGCCTACAATGAGCAGTTCTTC
>TRBV28|TRBJ2-7|-|TRBD1
CASRGQGGYEQYF
TGTGCCAGCAGAGGACAGGGGGGGTACGAGCAGTACTTC
>TRBV28|TRBJ2-1|many|TRBD2
CASNIGGRIYNEQFF
TGTGCCAGCAATATCGGCGGGAGGATCTACAATGAGCAGTTCTTC
>TRBV5-1|TRBJ1-1|-|TRBD1
CASSTGQGALRYTEAFF
TGCGCCAGCAGCACCGGACAGGGGGCCTTGAGGTACACTGAAGCTTTCTTT
>TRBV28|TRBJ2-5|many|-
CASSQGLRQETQYF
TGTGCCAGCAGTCAGGGACTGAGACAAGAGACCCAGTACTTC
>TRBV29-1|TRBJ1-6|few|-
CSVGEHSPLHF
TGCAGCGTTGGGGAGCATTCACCCCTCCACTTT
>TRBV20-1|TRBJ1-2|many|TRBD1
CSARTGDPYGYTF
TGCAGTGCCCGGACAGGGGACCCCTATGGCTACACCTTC
>TRBV4-1|TRBJ1-2|many|-
CASSQDHARNYGYTF
TGCGCCAGCAGCCAAGACCACGCCCGAAATTATGGCTACACCTTC
>TRBV7-2|TRBJ1-2|many|-
CASSSLDRRYGYTF
TGTGCCAGCAGCTCTCTAGACAGGCGCTATGGCTACACCTTC
>TRBV6-4|TRBJ2-2|-|-
CASSEQGTGELFF
TGTGCCAGCAGTGAGCAGGGTACCGGGGAGCTGTTTTTT
>TRBV11-2|TRBJ2-7|many|TRBD1
CASSHLGQGGSYEQYF
TGTGCCAGCAGTCACCTGGGACAGGGGGGATCCTACGAGCAGTACTTC
>TRBV24-1|TRBJ2-4|few|-
CATRPGSFVAKNIQYF
TGTGCCACCAGGCCCGGCTCGTTTGTGGCAAAAAACATTCAGTACTTC
>TRBV7-9|TRBJ2-5|few|-
CASSFGLNQETQYF
TGTGCCAGCAGCTTTGGCCTCAACCAAGAGACCCAGTACTTC